This TCR beta chain was observed in a study of cytomegalovirus exposure and HLA in healthy donors. V shed 1 base and J shed 2 bases, with 12 bases lying between them. CDR3 length equals 15 residues. Per germline, CDR1 SGHNT and CDR2 YYREEE (reference sequence). With regard to this clone: Its specificity is unknown.

A multiplex PCR was run with 60 Vbeta primers and 13 Jbeta primers. The method was immunoSEQ multiplex PCR; TCRdb's version includes in-frame clones alone and lacks a portion of them. The sample holds a few hundred thousand clones; 77% are singletons and the top ten take less than 3.5%. General study results and limits: High specificity and sensitivity for cytomegalovirus status were reported for the classifier.

The V gene is TRBV5-4, the J gene TRBJ2-5; D is perhaps TRBD1 (6 bases). This TCR was sampled from a woman in her sixties in good health and CMV-seropositive. Sequencing was carried out using PBMCs. In nucleotides, the CDR3 is TGTGCCAGCAGCTTGATGAGGCAGGGGCAAGAGACCCAGTACTTC. Translation gives CASSLMRQGQETQYF.